These 14 T cell receptor beta chains were all obtained from the same sample, sequenced in a study of CD8+CD57+ T cells in acquired aplastic anemia. Genomic DNA constituted the template upon which TCR beta VDJ and CDR3 profiling was performed. TCRdb re-called the reads through MiXCR, storing one row per CDR3 protein. The sample shows around 190,000 distinct CDR3 sequences, less than 70% of them seen only once. Input material: sorted CD4+, CD8+, or CD8+CD57+ T cells (not recorded which) from PBMCs. The receptor set was obtained from a human donor in good health, serving as a control.

This clonotype was seen at least ten times. The chain is built from TRBV3-1 and TRBJ1-3, with D uncertain. The length of the CDR3 is 15 residues. The germline V gene has CDR1 LGHDT and CDR2 YNNKEL (reference sequence). Trimming cost V 4 bases and J 4 bases, with 14 bases left between them. The CDR3 sequence is CASSRTTSWGNTIYF. DNA of the CDR3: TGTGCCAGCAGCCGGACGACATCATGGGGAAACACCATATATTTT. The entire variable domain, with the rest obtained from reference TRBV3-1 and TRBJ1-3, is as follows: DTAVSQTPKYLVTQMGNDKSIKCEQNLGHDTMYWYKQDSKKFLKIMFSYNNKELIINETVPNRFSPKSPDKAHLNLHINSLELGDSAVYFCASSRTTSWGNTIYFGEGSWLTVV.

This clonotype showed up just once. The rearrangement links TRBV20-1 to TRBJ2-7, with a tentative D call TRBD1 (5 bases). The CDR3 is 13 amino acids. The V gene's germline CDR1 is DFQATT and CDR2 SNEGSKA (reference sequence). Trimming removed 5 bases from V and 0 bases from J, with 11 bases in between. CDR3 coding DNA: TGCAGTGCTGGCAAAAGGGGCTCCTACGAGCAGTACTTC. It encodes CSAGKRGSYEQYF.

The chain is built from TRBV15 and TRBJ2-7; tentatively, D is TRBD1 or TRBD2 (6 bases each). Germline loops: CDR1 LNHNV, CDR2 YYDKDF (reference sequence). The CDR3 sequence is 15 residues long. The V end was cut by 2 bases, the J end by 2 bases, with 13 bases between. CDR3 amino acids: CATSRMRDTTYEQYF. The CDR3 DNA follows: TGTGCCACCAGCAGAATGCGGGACACAACCTACGAGCAGTACTTC.

This clonotype has a handful of counts. This chain links TRBV27 with TRBJ2-3; no clear D gene. CDR1 is MNHEY and CDR2 is SMNVEV in the germline V gene (reference sequence). V lost 0 bases to trimming and J lost 6 bases, with 13 bases between them. This CDR3 has 15 amino acids. The CDR3 spells CASSLSSRPRDTQYF. In DNA, the CDR3 is TGTGCCAGCAGTTTATCGAGCAGACCCCGGGATACGCAGTATTTT.

The V call is TRBV7-8, the J call TRBJ2-7; maybe TRBD1 (6 bases). Judging by the DNA end, TRBJ1-2 fits better; the J call may be wrong. The CDR3 is 14 residues long. Germline V CDR1 and CDR2: SGHVS, FQNEAQ. As DNA, the CDR3 is TGTGCCAGCAGCCATCAGACAGGCGGGGTCGGCTACACCTTC. Encoded protein: CASSHQTGGVGYTF.

This clonotype was seen a single time. The chain couples TRBV11-2 to TRBJ1-5; perhaps TRBD1 as D (5 bases). Trimming took off 5 bases at V and 4 bases at J, with 15 bases between the two ends. The CDR3 spans 15 residues. Germline V lookup: CDR1 SGHAT, CDR2 FQNNGV. The CDR3 spells CASSPSHGGNQPQHF. In nucleotides, the CDR3 is TGTGCCAGCAGCCCCAGTCATGGGGGTAATCAGCCCCAGCATTTT.

This clonotype showed up many times. At one end, the junction sequence differs from germline, possibly due to a read error. The chain couples TRBV19 to TRBJ2-7; TRBD1 is a possible D gene (6 bases). From germline, CDR1 is LNHDA and CDR2 SQIVND (reference sequence). CDR3 length: 14 amino acids. The chain's CDR3 is CASSIRQGSYEQHF. DNA of the CDR3: TGTGCCAGTAGTATCCGGCAGGGGAGCTACGAGCAGCACTTC.

The chain joins TRBV20-1 to TRBJ2-7; D may be TRBD1 (6 bases). Looked up from germline, CDR1 is DFQATT and CDR2 is SNEGSKA (reference sequence). This CDR3 region has 16 residues. Between the trimmed V and J ends, which lost 2 bases and 3 bases, there was a span of 20 bases. The CDR3 nucleotides read TGCAGTGCTAGATATCCCGGTGGGGACATCTACTACGAGCAGTACTTC. It yields the protein CSARYPGGDIYYEQYF.

The V call is TRBV2, the J call TRBJ2-6; TRBD1 matches at 7 bases. This CDR3 comprises 15 residues. V dropped 6 bases and J dropped 2; count of bases not matched to a gene: 4. Germline V gives CDR1 SNHLY, CDR2 FYNNEI. Here the CDR3 reads CASSVDRAGANVLTF. The CDR3 coding sequence is TGTGCCAGCAGCGTAGACAGGGCTGGGGCCAACGTCCTGACTTTC.

The chain recombines TRBV7-9 with TRBJ1-4, with 8 bases that match TRBD1. V gave up 5 bases and J gave up 8 bases; unmatched junction bases: 7. Germline V CDR1 and CDR2: SEHNR, FQNEAQ (reference sequence). The CDR3 covers 14 residues. The chain's CDR3 is CASSEEDRDEKLFF. The CDR3 region has the DNA TGTGCCAGCAGCGAAGAGGACAGGGACGAAAAACTGTTTTTT.

This clonotype has a handful of counts. The V and J genes are TRBV12-3 or TRBV12-4 and TRBJ1-3; possible D gene TRBD1, 5 bases. Trimming pared 1 base from V and 3 bases from J, leaving 13 bases between. The CDR3 sequence is 16 residues long. CDR3 coding DNA: TGTGCCAGCAGTTTAGTTGGGGGTGGCTTTGGAAACACCATATATTTT. Encoded protein: CASSLVGGGFGNTIYF.

This clonotype was counted many times. The V gene is TRBV5-8, the J gene TRBJ2-5; tentatively, D is TRBD1 or TRBD2 (5 bases each). The CDR3 runs to 14 residues. Trimming cost V 4 bases and J 1 base, with 11 bases left between them. Germline assignment: CDR1 SGHTS and CDR2 YDEGEE. As DNA, the CDR3 is TGTGCCAGCAGCCAGGGAGACCTCCAAGAGACCCAGTACTTC. Amino acid sequence: CASSQGDLQETQYF.

This clonotype has ten or more counts. The CDR3 DNA reads as TGTGCCAGCAGCACCGTGTCCCAAGAGACCCAGTACTTC. It encodes CASSTVSQETQYF. J is TRBJ2-5 and V is TRBV5-4; D is ambiguous. In germline, CDR1 is SGHNT, CDR2 YYREEE (reference sequence). This CDR3 has 13 amino acids. V dropped 4 bases and J dropped 1 base, with 8 bases sitting between them.

The genes are TRBV7-9 and TRBJ1-5; D remains unclear. With 3 bases removed from V and 1 base from J, the gap between germline ends came to 7 bases. The CDR3 length is 14 residues. CDR1 is SEHNR and CDR2 is FQNEAQ in the germline V gene (reference sequence). The CDR3 here is CASSLAISNQPQHF. In nucleotides, the CDR3 is TGTGCCAGCAGCTTGGCCATCAGCAATCAGCCCCAGCATTTT.